The 9 T cell receptor beta chains listed next were all sequenced from one sample in a study of T cells in Graves' hyperthyroidism and ophthalmopathy. Amplification targeted TCR beta CDR3 regions from RNA transcripts. When the TCR CDR3 underwent first-round RT-PCR, the HTBI primer set was used. MiXCR, run by TCRdb on the multiplex PCR reads, gives a single entry per CDR3 protein. The sample lists around 440,000 distinct CDR3 sequences, around a sixth occurring once. The sample taken for sequencing was blood. These receptor sequences come from a woman in her late teens or twenties with Graves' hyperthyroidism.

This clonotype has at least ten counts. The chain uses TRBV6-1 and TRBJ2-2; D possibly corresponds to TRBD2 (5 bases). This CDR3 is built from 14 residues. Germline lookup yields CDR1 MNHNS and CDR2 SASEGT. Trimming stripped 6 bases from V and 4 bases from J, with 12 bases between. DNA for the CDR3: TGTGCCAGCAGGTCGGAGGCCCCCACCGGGGAGCTGTTTTTT. Protein: CASRSEAPTGELFF.

Ten or more counts support this clonotype. The genes are TRBV7-3 and TRBJ2-2; 7 bases fit TRBD1. This CDR3 region has 16 residues. V shed 5 bases, J shed 0 bases, and the junction held 6 bases outside the gene matches. CDR1 and CDR2 (germline): SGHTA, FQGTGA. CDR3 nucleotide sequence: TGTGCCAGCAGCCTACACCAGGGGGCGAACACCGGGGAGCTGTTTTTT. This sequence encodes CASSLHQGANTGELFF.

Many counts were recorded for this clonotype. The chain employs TRBV7-9 and TRBJ2-7, with TRBD2 matching over 7 bases. This CDR3 is 12 amino acids long. Germline loops: CDR1 SEHNR, CDR2 FQNEAQ (reference sequence). V was clipped by 1 base and J by 6 bases; unmatched bases: 0. CDR3 sequence reads: CASSLGEGEQYF. CDR3 sequence (DNA): TGTGCCAGCAGCTTAGGGGAGGGCGAGCAGTACTTC.

The sample holds many counts of this clonotype. The chain is built from TRBV7-9 and TRBJ1-2, with D tentatively TRBD1 (5 bases). V dropped 0 bases and J dropped 4 bases, with 12 bases sitting between them. The CDR3 sequence is 15 residues long. From germline, CDR1 is SEHNR and CDR2 FQNEAQ (reference sequence). CDR3 DNA sequence: TGTGCCAGCAGCTTAGCGGGGGGGAGAGGCTATGGCTACACCTTC. This encodes CASSLAGGRGYGYTF. The whole variable domain, remainder taken from reference TRBV7-9 and TRBJ1-2, is DTGVSQNPRHKITKRGQNVTFRCDPISEHNRLYWYRQTLGQGPEFLTYFQNEAQLEKSRLLSDRFSAERPKGSFSTLEIQRTEQGDSAMYLCASSLAGGRGYGYTFGSGTRLTVV.

The sample holds many counts of this clonotype. V and J are TRBV11-2 and TRBJ2-3; no firm D call. Trimming stripped 1 base from V and 6 bases from J, with 14 bases between. In germline, CDR1 is SGHAT, CDR2 FQNNGV. The CDR3 loop spans 15 amino acids. CDR3 sequence reads: CASSLGVVPEDTQYF. The CDR3 nucleotides are TGTGCCAGCAGCTTAGGGGTCGTCCCCGAGGATACGCAGTATTTT.

The DNA of the CDR3 is TGCAGTGCGCCCGTCGGGGGGACACCGTACAATGAGCAGTTCTTC. It codes for CSAPVGGTPYNEQFF. The chain links TRBV20-1 to TRBJ2-1, with a tentative D call TRBD2 (7 bases). From germline, CDR1 is DFQATT and CDR2 SNEGSKA (reference sequence). The CDR3 is made up of 15 amino acids. Trimming removed 6 bases at V and 4 bases at J, with 19 bases between.

The chain combines TRBV3-1 with TRBJ2-5, with TRBD2 identical over 13 bases. Unmatched junction bases numbered 9, after V lost 4 bases and J lost 4 bases. CDR3 size: 17 residues. Germline values: CDR1 LGHDT, CDR2 YNNKEL (reference sequence). The CDR3 protein is CASSLLGTSGNGETQYF. The CDR3 DNA follows: TGTGCCAGCAGCCTCCTCGGGACTAGCGGGAACGGAGAGACCCAGTACTTC.

This clonotype occurred a few times. The V and J genes are TRBV4-1 and TRBJ2-2; TRBD1 matches 9 bases. The ends lost 2 bases at V and 5 bases at J; junction bases unmatched: 9. The germline V gene encodes CDR1 MGHRA and CDR2 YSYEKL. The length of the CDR3 is 17 residues. DNA for the CDR3: TGCGCCAGCAGCCAAAAACAGGGGGCTAGGGGGACCGGGGAGCTGTTTTTT. It translates to CASSQKQGARGTGELFF.

The table lists this clonotype with many counts. The chain couples TRBV20-1 to TRBJ2-5; TRBD2 matches 10 bases. V was clipped by 3 bases and J by 3 bases; unmatched bases: 4. The CDR3 is 14 amino acids. Per germline, CDR1 DFQATT and CDR2 SNEGSKA (reference sequence). The CDR3 loop reads CSASIAGGEETQYF. The CDR3 DNA reads as TGCAGTGCTAGCATAGCGGGGGGTGAAGAGACCCAGTACTTC.